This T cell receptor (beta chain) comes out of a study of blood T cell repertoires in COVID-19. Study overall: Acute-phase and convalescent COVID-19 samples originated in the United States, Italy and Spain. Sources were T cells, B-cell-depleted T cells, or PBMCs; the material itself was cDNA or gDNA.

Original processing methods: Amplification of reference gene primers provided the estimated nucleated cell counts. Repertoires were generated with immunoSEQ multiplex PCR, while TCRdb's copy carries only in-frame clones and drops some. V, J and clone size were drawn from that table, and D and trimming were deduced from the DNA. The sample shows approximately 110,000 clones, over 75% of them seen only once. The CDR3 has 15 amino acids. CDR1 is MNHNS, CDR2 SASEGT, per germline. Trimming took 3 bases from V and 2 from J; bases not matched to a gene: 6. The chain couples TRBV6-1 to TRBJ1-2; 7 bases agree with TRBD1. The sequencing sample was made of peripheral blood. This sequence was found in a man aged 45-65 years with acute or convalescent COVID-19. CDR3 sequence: CASSDGGQRNYGYTF. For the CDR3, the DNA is TGTGCCAGCAGTGATGGGGGACAGCGGAACTATGGCTACACCTTC.